This T cell receptor beta chain was sequenced for a study of long-term antiretroviral therapy in people with HIV. In the study overall: Initial samples were collected about a decade before the 2015 immediate-ART recommendation. General study points: Within the repertoire, clones expanded before ART were dominant at all time points.

Between the trimmed V and J ends, which lost 2 bases and 4 bases, there was a span of 8 bases. Germline V lookup: CDR1 SGHTA, CDR2 FQGTGA. The CDR3 is 13 amino acids. Investigators performed immunoSEQ version v3.0 at survey level. The protocol was immunoSEQ multiplex PCR, while the TCRdb copy is restricted to in-frame clones and leaves out a portion. In the table there are more than 15,000 clones, 60% to 80% of which are singletons. Points on this clone: What it binds is not known.

In each sample, about 0.95-10 million cryopreserved PBMC were present before DNA extraction. The specimen was unsorted PBMCs, collected 1.5 years before starting antiretroviral therapy. The clonotype comes from a woman aged 45 to 65 with HIV. This chain connects TRBV7-3 to TRBJ1-2; possible D gene TRBD1, 5 bases. This CDR3 is CASSLSGSYGYTF. CDR3 DNA sequence: TGTGCCAGCAGCTTATCAGGGTCCTATGGCTACACCTTC.